This T cell receptor beta chain was documented in a study of immune characterization of retroperitoneal liposarcoma. Each CDR3 protein is one row after TCRdb ran MiXCR on the PCR reads. In the table there are under 2,500 distinct CDR3 sequences, around 50% of which are singletons. This TCR was sampled from a female donor with retroperitoneal liposarcoma. Sequencing used tumor tissue.

CDR3 region: CASSLTGDEQFF. CDR3 sequence (DNA): TGTGCCAGCAGTTTAACAGGGGACGAGCAGTTCTTC. V and J are TRBV12-3 or TRBV12-4 and TRBJ2-1; 7 bases are shared with TRBD1. The V and J ends lost 2 bases and 10 bases, in that order; junction bases with no gene match: 2. CDR3 size: 12 residues.